The clone carrying this TCR beta chain was observed many times. Its antigen is not identified. It was 5'RACE with constant-segment primers that produced the TCR alpha and TCR beta cDNA libraries, which carried sample barcodes and UMIs. TCRdb analysed the 5' RACE reads with MiXCR anew, one entry per CDR3 protein. Among about 350,000 distinct CDR3 sequences listed, around 13% were seen once. CDR1 is SGHDN and CDR2 is FVKESK in the germline V gene. Losses at the gene ends were 5 bases for V and 5 bases for J; bases not matched to a gene: 5. There are 14 residues in the CDR3. The sample originates from a study of T-cell memory formation after mild COVID-19. Study-wide context: Clusters of TCRs were largely donor specific. Study-wide results and limits: Memory sampled before infection contained some responding clones, suggesting cross-reactive memory joined. Mainly in CM and EM were contracting CD4+ clones; CD8+ were in EMRA.

The J gene is TRBJ2-7, the V gene TRBV14; 11 bases agree with TRBD1. The TCR comes from a man younger than 35 who had mild COVID-19 (a few samples of this study predate the infection). Cell type and time point are not known. The sequenced sample consisted of PBMCs or a T cell subset sorted from them (not recorded which). The CDR3 coding sequence is TGTGCCAGCAGCTCCCGGGACAGGGGGAACGAGCAGTACTTC. Its protein product is CASSSRDRGNEQYF.